These 23 T cell receptor beta chains originate from one sample sequenced in a study of T cell repertoires in cytomegalovirus infection. Which antigens these TCRs recognize remains unknown. TCRdb re-derived calls from the reads in MiXCR, one entry per CDR3 protein. The sample gives approximately 730,000 distinct CDR3 sequences, about 29% of which show up once; roughly 14% is in the top ten. The sample consisted of cultured CD8+ T cells from PBMCs, taken from culture after CMV antigen stimulation. The receptors were gathered from a human donor in good health (CMV status not recorded). Some clones in this sample may be carry-over from other donors' samples.

This chain connects TRBV4-1 to TRBJ2-1, with TRBD2 identical over 14 bases. The V segment lost 1 base and the J segment 5 bases; nucleotides outside the gene matches: 1. The CDR3 totals 16 residues. Germline CDR1 and CDR2: MGHRA and YSYEKL. The CDR3, as DNA: TGCGCCAGCAGCCAAGGGGGACTAGCGGGGGACAATGAGCAGTTCTTC. Translation gives CASSQGGLAGDNEQFF.

V and J are TRBV19 and TRBJ1-2; tentatively, D is TRBD1 (6 bases). Germline V lookup: CDR1 LNHDA, CDR2 SQIVND (reference sequence). The CDR3 length is 14 residues. V lost 7 bases and J lost 4, with 16 bases in between. The CDR3 loop is CASTLTGSSYGYTF. The CDR3, as DNA: TGTGCCAGTACCCTAACAGGGTCCAGCTATGGCTACACCTTC.

This clonotype was seen a handful of times. The chain has TRBV5-8 and TRBJ2-7; the D gene is possibly TRBD1 (5 bases). The germline V gene has CDR1 SGHTS and CDR2 YDEGEE. V shed 0 bases and J shed 7 bases, with 17 bases lying between them. This CDR3 spans 15 amino acids. The chain's CDR3 is CASSLARASSWEQYV. The CDR3 DNA reads as TGTGCCAGCAGCTTGGCCAGGGCCTCCTCTTGGGAGCAGTACGTC.

V gene TRBV6-1 combines with J gene TRBJ1-5, with D perhaps TRBD1 (5 bases). Germline CDR1 is MNHNS and CDR2 is SASEGT. V was cut by 4 bases and J by 5 bases, with 18 bases left in between. There are 16 residues in the CDR3. The CDR3 DNA reads TGTGCCAGCAGTGTTCCCGGGGGAGGGGCGGATCAGCCCCAGCATTTT. It translates to CASSVPGGGADQPQHF.

This clonotype was detected only a few times. The chain has TRBV4-1 and TRBJ1-1, with a weak D call TRBD1 (6 bases). Trimming removed 0 bases at V and 5 bases at J, with 13 bases between. CDR3 length: 15 residues. Per the germline V gene, CDR1 is MGHRA and CDR2 is YSYEKL. In nucleotides, the CDR3 is TGCGCCAGCAGCCAAGACAGGGGAGGATGGACTGAAGCTTTCTTT. Amino acids: CASSQDRGGWTEAFF.

The chain employs TRBV6-6 and TRBJ2-5, with D perhaps given as TRBD1 or TRBD2 (6 bases each). The germline gives CDR1 MNHNY, CDR2 SVGAGI (reference sequence). This CDR3 region has 14 residues. Trimming took off 1 base at V and 1 base at J, with 7 bases between the two ends. CDR3 amino acids: CASSYWGAQETQYF. The CDR3 bases are TGTGCCAGCAGTTACTGGGGGGCCCAAGAGACCCAGTACTTC.

V gene TRBV24-1 combines with J gene TRBJ2-1, with 8 bases fitting TRBD1. The V gene end was trimmed by 0 bases and the J gene end by 4 bases; junction bases not matched to a gene: 4. CDR3 length: 16 residues. CDR1 is KGHDR, CDR2 SFDVKD, per germline. CDR3 protein: CATSDLGQGPYNEQFF. The CDR3 DNA reads as TGTGCCACCAGTGATTTGGGACAGGGACCTTACAATGAGCAGTTCTTC.

The chain uses TRBV6-2 or TRBV6-3 and TRBJ2-2; D is perhaps TRBD2 (5 bases). V was shortened by 6 bases and J by 0 bases, with 17 bases between the two germline ends. From germline, CDR1 is MNHEY and CDR2 SVGEGT. The CDR3 sequence is 17 residues long. CDR3 bases: TGTGCCAGCAGAGGATTGACGGGAAAAGCGAACACCGGGGAGCTGTTTTTT. This gives the protein CASRGLTGKANTGELFF.

This clonotype was picked up a small number of times. The V and J genes are TRBV19 and TRBJ1-1; possible D gene TRBD1, 5 bases. This CDR3 has 15 residues. Germline-derived CDR1 and CDR2 are LNHDA and SQIVND (reference sequence). V lost 2 bases and J lost 0, with 10 bases in between. The CDR3 reads CASSIQGPVNTEAFF. CDR3 nucleotides: TGTGCCAGTAGTATACAGGGACCGGTGAACACTGAAGCTTTCTTT.

This clonotype was seen a handful of times. The J gene is TRBJ1-1, the V gene TRBV12-3 or TRBV12-4; D remains ambiguous. Trimming left V 3 bases short and J 3 bases short, with 8 bases between. The CDR3 sequence is 13 residues long. CDR3 loop: CASSFRPDTEAFF. CDR3 nucleotide sequence: TGTGCCAGCAGTTTTAGACCGGACACTGAAGCTTTCTTT.

The chain joins TRBV7-8 to TRBJ1-2; D possibly corresponds to TRBD1 (6 bases). The CDR3 length is 16 residues. Trimming stripped 2 bases from V and 2 bases from J, with 15 bases between. Germline-derived CDR1 and CDR2 are SGHVS and FQNEAQ. The CDR3 here is CASSLYSRGFNYGYTF. Written as DNA, the CDR3 is TGTGCCAGCAGCTTATACAGCAGGGGTTTCAACTATGGCTACACCTTC.

The chain links TRBV6-2 or TRBV6-3 to TRBJ2-1; 8 bases match TRBD2. Germline V CDR1 and CDR2: MNHEY, SVGEGT. J was trimmed by 9 bases and V by 6 bases; bases with no gene match: 19. The CDR3 is 17 residues long. The CDR3 here is CASSLGLAGSYPREQFF. DNA of the CDR3: TGTGCCAGCAGCCTCGGACTAGCAGGGTCCTACCCACGTGAGCAGTTCTTC.

This clonotype has only a few counts. This chain links TRBV5-1 with TRBJ2-2; D is uncertain. The CDR3 runs 15 residues. Trimming stripped 0 bases from V and 1 base from J, with 7 bases between. Germline V gene lookup returns CDR1 SGHRS and CDR2 YFSETQ. CDR3 sequence reads: CASSLVAENTGELFF. The CDR3, as DNA: TGCGCCAGCAGCTTGGTGGCGGAGAACACCGGGGAGCTGTTTTTT. Looking up the rest from reference TRBV5-1 and TRBJ2-2 gives the full variable domain: KAGVTQTPRYLIKTRGQQVTLSCSPISGHRSVSWYQQTPGQGLQFLFEYFSETQRNKGNFPGRFSGRQFSNSRSEMNVSTLELGDSALYLCASSLVAENTGELFFGEGSRLTVL.

This clonotype was found many times. DNA for the CDR3: TGTGCCAGCAGCAGGAGACAGGTAGCAACCTACGAGCAGTACTTC. It translates to CASSRRQVATYEQYF. The chain has TRBV7-9 and TRBJ2-7; D might be TRBD1 (6 bases). In germline, CDR1 is SEHNR, CDR2 FQNEAQ (reference sequence). Trimming removed 5 bases from V and 2 bases from J, with 16 bases in between. CDR3 length equals 15 residues.

This chain uses TRBV6-6 with TRBJ2-1, with 7 bases lining up with TRBD1. The germline V gene has CDR1 MNHNY and CDR2 SVGAGI (reference sequence). Trimming at V came to 2 bases and at J to 6 bases, leaving 4 bases not matched to a gene. This CDR3 region has 14 residues. The CDR3: CASSYGTVLNEQFF. The CDR3 coding sequence is TGTGCCAGCAGTTACGGGACAGTCCTCAATGAGCAGTTCTTC.

Only a few counts were recorded for this clonotype. V gene TRBV27 combines with J gene TRBJ1-1; D not resolved. The CDR3 spans 13 residues. Germline V CDR1 and CDR2: MNHEY, SMNVEV (reference sequence). V was pared by 5 bases and J by 0 bases, with 7 bases between. The CDR3 reads CASSRLLNTEAFF. The CDR3 nucleotides are TGTGCCAGCAGTCGTCTCTTGAACACTGAAGCTTTCTTT.

This clonotype has only a few counts. The chain carries TRBV29-1 and TRBJ2-5; TRBD2 matches 10 bases. V shed 6 bases and J 2 bases; nucleotides not matched to a gene: 6. The CDR3 sequence is 14 residues long. Germline V gene data show CDR1 as SQVTM and CDR2 as ANQGSEA. In DNA form, the CDR3 reads TGCAGCGTCGAACTAGCGGGGCTTCAAGAGACCCAGTACTTC. Amino acid sequence: CSVELAGLQETQYF. The variable domain in full, completed from reference TRBV29-1 and TRBJ2-5, reads SAVISQKPSRDICQRGTSLTIQCQVDSQVTMMFWYRQQPGQSLTLIATANQGSEATYESGFVIDKFPISRPNLTFSTLTVSNMSPEDSSIYLCSVELAGLQETQYFGPGTRLLVL.

As concerns this clonotype: This may come from a read error, since a much larger clone is one base off. V gene TRBV7-2 combines with J gene TRBJ2-1; D is possibly TRBD2 (6 bases). The germline V gene encodes CDR1 SGHTA and CDR2 FQGNSA. The germline V and J ends were trimmed by 7 bases and 0 bases, with 16 bases remaining between them. This CDR3 spans 16 amino acids. The CDR3 bases are TGTGCCAGCATCCGGACGGGAGATGGCTCCTACAATGAGCAGTTCTTC. Its protein is CASIRTGDGSYNEQFF.

This clonotype was found a few times. This chain links TRBV12-3 or TRBV12-4 with TRBJ1-5, with D perhaps TRBD1 (5 bases). Trimming took off 7 bases at V and 0 bases at J, with 19 bases between the two ends. The CDR3 has 17 amino acids. CDR3 sequence: CASTFGQATHSNQPQHF. The CDR3 nucleotides are TGTGCCAGCACCTTCGGACAAGCTACTCATAGCAATCAGCCCCAGCATTTT.

This clonotype came up a few times. This chain uses TRBV6-2 or TRBV6-3 with TRBJ2-3; 9 bases line up with TRBD2. Looked up from germline, CDR1 is MNHEY and CDR2 is SVGEGT. The CDR3 length is 13 residues. The V segment lost 11 bases and the J segment 8 bases; nucleotides outside the gene matches: 11. This CDR3 is CAGGLAKSGTQYF. The CDR3 bases are TGTGCCGGCGGACTAGCGAAGTCGGGTACGCAGTATTTT.

This chain links TRBV6-5 with TRBJ2-2; a possible D gene is TRBD2 (5 bases). Germline CDR1 is MNHEY and CDR2 is SVGAGI. The CDR3 runs to 16 residues. The ends were cut back, 0 bases at V and 4 bases at J, with 12 bases in the middle. The DNA of the CDR3 is TGTGCCAGCAGTTACTCGAACGGGGTTAGCACCGGGGAGCTGTTTTTT. It translates to CASSYSNGVSTGELFF.

The chain has TRBV12-3 or TRBV12-4 and TRBJ2-5, with D tentatively TRBD2 (5 bases). V was clipped by 3 bases and J by 1 base, with 12 bases between them. The CDR3 is 15 amino acids. The CDR3 DNA reads as TGTGCCAGCAGTTTCAGTCCGCGGGTCCAAGAGACCCAGTACTTC. The encoded protein is CASSFSPRVQETQYF.

CDR3 loop: CASSPGTDSMPQHF. CDR3 nucleotide sequence: TGTGCCAGCAGTCCGGGGACCGACTCTATGCCCCAGCATTTT. This chain links TRBV27 with TRBJ1-5; weak D call: TRBD1 (5 bases). V dropped 5 bases and J dropped 9 bases, with 17 bases sitting between them. Germline CDR1 MNHEY, CDR2 SMNVEV (reference sequence). The CDR3 has 14 amino acids.